Below, 2 T cell receptor beta chains from the same sample are listed, as sequenced in a study of regulatory T cells in long-lasting Graves disease. Specified time point: newly diagnosed GD, antithyroid drugs for less than 3 months. After RNA was extracted from PBMCs, the TCR library was made from it. For TCR beta, libraries came from iRepertoire HTBI primers and Arm-PCR of CDR3 regions. TCRdb fed the multiplex PCR reads into MiXCR, producing one record per CDR3 protein. Of approximately 350,000 distinct CDR3 sequences listed, over 15% are singletons. The sample also formed part of further work on T cells in Graves' hyperthyroidism and ophthalmopathy.

The material was peripheral blood mononuclear cells (PBMCs), obtained at new diagnosis, from a patient treated with antithyroid drugs. These receptors were taken from a man aged 40-50 years with Graves disease.

This clonotype occurred many times. The gene calls are TRBV20-1 and TRBJ1-1, with D maybe TRBD1 (6 bases). The germline V and J ends were trimmed by 2 bases and 4 bases, with 11 bases remaining between them. In germline, CDR1 is DFQATT, CDR2 SNEGSKA (reference sequence). CDR3 length: 13 residues. The CDR3 sequence is CSARRGAVTEAFF. The CDR3 DNA reads TGCAGTGCTAGAAGGGGGGCGGTCACTGAAGCTTTCTTT.

This rearrangement joins TRBV20-1 to TRBJ2-7, with 8 bases matching TRBD1. Trimming took 6 bases from V and 6 from J; bases not matched to a gene: 10. The germline V gene has CDR1 DFQATT and CDR2 SNEGSKA (reference sequence). The CDR3 spans 13 residues. The CDR3 DNA reads TGCAGTGCCAAAAAGACAGGGGCTGGCGAGCAGTACTTC. Its protein product is CSAKKTGAGEQYF.